One sample yielded the 7 T cell receptor beta chains listed below, sequenced in a study of T cell changes during pregnancy in multiple sclerosis. Here immunoSEQ multiplex PCR was the method, and the copy in TCRdb shows in-frame clones only, minus some. The sample carries under 45,000 clones, more than 85% recorded once. The sample in question was CD4+ T cells from peripheral blood mononuclear cells, obtained in the third trimester of pregnancy. These TCRs come from a female donor with multiple sclerosis, enrolled in a pregnancy study.

The chain links TRBV5-4 to TRBJ2-3; 10 bases map to TRBD2. The CDR3 loop spans 19 amino acids. Germline values: CDR1 SGHNT, CDR2 YYREEE (reference sequence). The J segment lost 2 bases and the V segment lost 4 bases, leaving 16 bases of the junction unmatched. The DNA for the CDR3 is TGTGCCAGCAGCCCCCTCGGGGGAGGAGGACTAGCGGCCACAGATACGCAGTATTTT. It yields the protein CASSPLGGGGLAATDTQYF.

The chain is built from TRBV7-2 and TRBJ2-1; 7 nucleotides align to TRBD2. The CDR3 is made up of 16 amino acids. The germline V gene has CDR1 SGHTA and CDR2 FQGNSA. Germline trimming cut 5 bases from V and 0 bases from J; bases unmatched to any gene: 7. The CDR3 is CASSPPRGVSYNEQFF. The CDR3 DNA sequence: TGTGCCAGCAGCCCACCCCGGGGGGTCTCCTACAATGAGCAGTTCTTC.

The chain is built from TRBV9 and TRBJ2-5; 7 bases agree with TRBD1. This CDR3 comprises 13 residues. V lost 6 bases, J lost 5 bases, and 7 bases stayed unmatched. The V gene's germline CDR1 is SGDLS and CDR2 YYNGEE. CDR3 DNA sequence: TGTGCCAGCACAAGGGGGCTTGATGAGACCCAGTACTTC. This gives the protein CASTRGLDETQYF.

The gene calls are TRBV4-2 and TRBJ2-3; possible D gene TRBD2, 5 bases. V was cut by 5 bases and J by 4 bases, with 16 bases left in between. This CDR3 spans 15 amino acids. Germline lookup yields CDR1 LGHNA and CDR2 YNFKEQ. CDR3: CASSAEGLFADTQYF. The CDR3 DNA reads as TGTGCCAGCAGCGCGGAAGGACTGTTTGCAGATACGCAGTATTTT.

J is TRBJ2-7 and V is TRBV9; TRBD1 agrees at 9 bases. This CDR3 region has 16 residues. The germline gives CDR1 SGDLS, CDR2 YYNGEE. V gave up 4 bases and J gave up 0 bases; unmatched junction bases: 8. For the CDR3, the DNA is TGTGCCAGCAGCCCACAACTGGGACAGGGCTCCTACGAGCAGTACTTC. This gives the protein CASSPQLGQGSYEQYF.

The J gene is TRBJ2-1, the V gene TRBV5-6, with 11 bases identical to TRBD2. V lost 4 bases to trimming and J lost 7 bases; unmatched junction nucleotides: 13. The CDR3 has 17 amino acids. Looked up from germline, CDR1 is SGHDT and CDR2 is YYEEEE. CDR3 amino acids: CASSRGLAGLGRNEQFF. CDR3 coding DNA: TGTGCCAGCAGCCGAGGACTAGCGGGCCTTGGGAGAAATGAGCAGTTCTTC.

V and J are TRBV18 and TRBJ1-1; D unresolved. This CDR3 has 13 amino acids. Trimming pared 0 bases from V and 8 bases from J, leaving 10 bases between. Per germline, CDR1 KGHSH and CDR2 LQKENI. The CDR3 sequence is CASSPPAGVEAFF. The CDR3 DNA reads TGTGCCAGCTCACCACCGGCTGGTGTCGAAGCTTTCTTT.